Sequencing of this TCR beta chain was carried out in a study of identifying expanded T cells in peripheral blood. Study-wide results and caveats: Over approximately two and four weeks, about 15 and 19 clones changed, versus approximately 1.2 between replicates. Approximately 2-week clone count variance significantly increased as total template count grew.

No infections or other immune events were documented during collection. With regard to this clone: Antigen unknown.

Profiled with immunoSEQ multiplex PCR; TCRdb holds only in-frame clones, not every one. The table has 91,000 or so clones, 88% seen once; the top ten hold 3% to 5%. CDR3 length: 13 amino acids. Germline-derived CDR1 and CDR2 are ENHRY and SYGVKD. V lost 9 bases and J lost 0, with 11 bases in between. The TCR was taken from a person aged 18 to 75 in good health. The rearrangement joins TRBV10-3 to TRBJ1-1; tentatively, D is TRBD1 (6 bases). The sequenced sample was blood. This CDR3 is CAINRELNTEAFF. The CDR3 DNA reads TGTGCCATTAACAGGGAATTGAACACTGAAGCTTTCTTT.